Below are 22 T cell receptor beta chains sequenced from a single sample in a study of cytomegalovirus exposure and HLA in healthy donors. The PCR contained 60 Vbeta and 13 Jbeta primers. Here immunoSEQ multiplex PCR was the method, and the copy in TCRdb shows in-frame clones only, minus some. The sample holds more than 100,000 clones, roughly 79% seen once. The sequenced material came from PBMCs. The receptor source for this set is a man aged 50 or older in good health and CMV-seropositive.

The rearrangement links TRBV7-8 to TRBJ1-3; 12 bases agree with TRBD1. The CDR3 contains 17 residues. Losses at the gene ends were 0 bases for V and 8 bases for J; bases not matched to a gene: 8. Germline values: CDR1 SGHVS, CDR2 FQNEAQ. The CDR3 coding sequence is TGTGCCAGCAGCTTAGCGCAGGGGACAGGGGGCGCAGACACCATATATTTT. Translation: CASSLAQGTGGADTIYF.

The chain is built from TRBV19 and TRBJ2-1; TRBD2 agrees at 9 bases. V lost 3 bases and J lost 6; bases outside the gene matches: 3. The CDR3 length is 14 residues. Germline CDR1 LNHDA, CDR2 SQIVND (reference sequence). This chain's CDR3 is CASSITSGFNEQFF. CDR3 nucleotide sequence: TGTGCCAGTAGTATTACTAGCGGGTTCAATGAGCAGTTCTTC.

Remarks on this clone: This same CDR3 is encoded by further DNA sequences in the sample. This chain joins TRBV5-1 and TRBJ2-1, with 10 bases identical to TRBD2. In germline, CDR1 is SGHRS, CDR2 YFSETQ. The junction had 4 bases not matched to a gene; V was cut back by 4 bases and J by 6 bases. This CDR3 spans 14 amino acids. CDR3 region: CASSLGTSVNEQFF. The CDR3, as DNA: TGCGCCAGCAGCCTCGGGACTAGCGTCAATGAGCAGTTCTTC.

The V and J genes are TRBV28 and TRBJ2-5; 10 bases map to TRBD2. Trimming at V came to 1 base and at J to 4 bases, leaving 6 bases not matched to a gene. The CDR3 length is 16 residues. Germline CDR1 and CDR2: MDHEN and SYDVKM. DNA of the CDR3: TGTGCCAGCAGTTTATCCCTAGCGGGAGAGCTAGAGACCCAGTACTTC. Its protein product is CASSLSLAGELETQYF.

The chain recombines TRBV9 with TRBJ2-7; tentatively, D is TRBD1 (6 bases). V was clipped by 0 bases and J by 5 bases, with 12 bases between them. The germline V gene has CDR1 SGDLS and CDR2 YYNGEE. The CDR3 runs 14 residues. The CDR3 spells CASSVEGTGHEQYF. The CDR3 DNA follows: TGTGCCAGCAGCGTAGAAGGAACAGGGCACGAGCAGTACTTC.

V usage is TRBV7-7 and J usage is TRBJ2-5, with unresolved D. Germline values: CDR1 SSHAT, CDR2 FNYEAQ (reference sequence). CDR3 length: 15 amino acids. V lost 1 base, J lost 2 bases, and 11 bases lay in between. CDR3 DNA: TGTGCCAGCAGCTTAGTGGGCAACCCTCAAGAGACCCAGTACTTC. Encoded protein: CASSLVGNPQETQYF.

The V and J genes are TRBV28 and TRBJ2-6, with TRBD1 as a possible D gene (5 bases). V was cut by 7 bases and J by 0 bases, with 10 bases left in between. This CDR3 has 15 residues. Germline loops: CDR1 MDHEN, CDR2 SYDVKM. This CDR3 reads CASKGVHSGANVLTF. In DNA form, the CDR3 reads TGTGCCAGCAAAGGGGTGCACTCTGGGGCCAACGTCCTGACTTTC.

J is TRBJ2-3 and V is TRBV28, with D possibly TRBD1 on 6 matching bases. Germline V CDR1 and CDR2: MDHEN, SYDVKM. The CDR3 has 16 amino acids. Trimming pared 3 bases from V and 3 bases from J, leaving 16 bases between. CDR3 region: CASSFLGGRRTDTQYF. DNA for the CDR3: TGTGCCAGCAGTTTTCTAGGGGGACGTCGGACAGATACGCAGTATTTT.

CDR3 protein: CASTEDYTRGYGYTF. The CDR3 region has the DNA TGTGCCAGTACCGAAGATTATACCCGGGGCTATGGCTACACCTTC. The genes are TRBV19 and TRBJ1-2, with unresolved D. Deletions cut 7 bases from V and 4 bases from J, with 19 bases between. Germline CDR1 is LNHDA and CDR2 is SQIVND (reference sequence). CDR3 length: 15 amino acids.

This clone was observed once. The V and J genes are TRBV27 and TRBJ2-7; D might be TRBD2 (6 bases). The germline gives CDR1 MNHEY, CDR2 SMNVEV (reference sequence). There are 12 residues in the CDR3. Trimming removed 4 bases at V and 6 bases at J, with 10 bases between. The CDR3 loop is CASSYGSGEQYF. The CDR3 DNA is TGTGCCAGCAGTTACGGGAGTGGCGAGCAGTACTTC.

This CDR3 reads CASRLSGAAQETQYF. The CDR3 DNA follows: TGTGCCAGCAGACTTAGCGGGGCGGCTCAAGAGACCCAGTACTTC. The rearrangement joins TRBV6-1 to TRBJ2-5; 8 nucleotides align to TRBD2. J was trimmed by 2 bases and V by 6 bases; bases with no gene match: 8. Germline values: CDR1 MNHNS, CDR2 SASEGT. The CDR3 consists of 15 residues.

The rearrangement joins TRBV9 to TRBJ2-3; 7 bases align to TRBD2. V lost 4 bases and J lost 3; bases outside the gene matches: 11. The germline gives CDR1 SGDLS, CDR2 YYNGEE. The CDR3 length is 16 residues. In nucleotides, the CDR3 is TGTGCCAGCAGCAACCGGGACTACGCCTGGACAGATACGCAGTATTTT. Protein sequence: CASSNRDYAWTDTQYF.

This clone was seen only once. This chain uses TRBV29-1 with TRBJ2-6; tentative D call: TRBD1 (6 bases). Per the germline V gene, CDR1 is SQVTM and CDR2 is ANQGSEA. This CDR3 region has 15 residues. Trimming removed 6 bases at V and 1 base at J, with 13 bases between. The CDR3 reads CSVGAQGSGANVLTF. For the CDR3, the DNA is TGCAGCGTGGGGGCCCAGGGGTCTGGGGCCAACGTCCTGACTTTC. The complete variable domain, with remaining parts taken from reference TRBV29-1 and TRBJ2-6, reads SAVISQKPSRDICQRGTSLTIQCQVDSQVTMMFWYRQQPGQSLTLIATANQGSEATYESGFVIDKFPISRPNLTFSTLTVSNMSPEDSSIYLCSVGAQGSGANVLTFGAGSRLTVL.

V is TRBV20-1 and J is TRBJ2-1; 7 bases fit TRBD2. The trim removed 6 bases at V and 14 bases at J, leaving 10 bases unmatched. The CDR3 loop spans 11 amino acids. Germline V gene lookup returns CDR1 DFQATT and CDR2 SNEGSKA (reference sequence). CDR3 region: CSAPRGEVKFF. Written as DNA, the CDR3 is TGCAGTGCCCCTCGGGGGGAGGTAAAGTTCTTC.

This clone was counted once. The chain uses TRBV15 and TRBJ1-4, with D unclear. The CDR3 totals 13 residues. V lost 0 bases and J lost 15, with 14 bases in between. Germline V gives CDR1 LNHNV, CDR2 YYDKDF (reference sequence). The CDR3 DNA is TGTGCCACCAGCAGAGACAGATCAGGCCATATGTTTTTT. This encodes CATSRDRSGHMFF.

The rearrangement joins TRBV29-1 to TRBJ2-5; D is unclear. The CDR3 totals 11 residues. Germline assignment: CDR1 SQVTM and CDR2 ANQGSEA. V lost 2 bases and J 4 bases, leaving 5 bases between the germline ends. This CDR3 reads CSVEQLETQYF. The CDR3 DNA reads TGCAGCGTTGAACAGTTAGAGACCCAGTACTTC.

The V gene is TRBV7-6, the J gene TRBJ2-7, with TRBD1 as a possible D gene (5 bases). The germline V and J ends were trimmed by 1 base and 5 bases, with 15 bases remaining between them. The germline gives CDR1 SGHVS, CDR2 FNYEAQ. The CDR3 covers 15 residues. Written as DNA, the CDR3 is TGTGCCAGCAGCTTAGTCCAGGACACCTTGGACGAGCAGTACTTC. Translating gives CASSLVQDTLDEQYF.

This rearrangement joins TRBV9 to TRBJ2-1; TRBD2 aligns across 10 bases. The germline V gene encodes CDR1 SGDLS and CDR2 YYNGEE. Trimming removed 3 bases from V and 3 bases from J; junction bases left unmatched: 3. The CDR3 length is 15 residues. As DNA, the CDR3 is TGTGCCAGCAGCGATGGACTAGCGGACTACAATGAGCAGTTCTTC. Translated, it gives CASSDGLADYNEQFF.

This chain uses TRBV7-3 with TRBJ2-7; D is possibly TRBD2 (6 bases). The ends were cut back, 2 bases at V and 0 bases at J, with 8 bases in the middle. The CDR3 spans 14 residues. Germline CDR1 and CDR2: SGHTA and FQGTGA. Written as DNA, the CDR3 is TGTGCCAGCAGCTTAGGCGGGAACTCCTACGAGCAGTACTTC. Translated, it gives CASSLGGNSYEQYF.

The chain uses TRBV19 and TRBJ2-1; 7 bases agree with TRBD1. CDR3 length equals 13 residues. Germline V CDR1 and CDR2: LNHDA, SQIVND (reference sequence). The V gene end was trimmed by 5 bases and the J gene end by 4 bases; junction bases not matched to a gene: 2. CDR3 coding DNA: TGTGCCAGTAGTCCGGGACAGTACAATGAGCAGTTCTTC. Protein sequence: CASSPGQYNEQFF.

V and J are TRBV19 and TRBJ1-1; D is unclear. Germline loops: CDR1 LNHDA, CDR2 SQIVND (reference sequence). The CDR3 totals 14 residues. Trimming left V 10 bases short and J 2 bases short, with 17 bases between. Here the CDR3 reads CATFGRALNTEAFF. As DNA, the CDR3 is TGTGCCACCTTTGGGAGGGCCCTTAACACTGAAGCTTTCTTT. The complete variable domain, with remaining parts taken from reference TRBV19 and TRBJ1-1, reads DGGITQSPKYLFRKEGQNVTLSCEQNLNHDAMYWYRQDPGQGLRLIYYSQIVNDFQKGDIAEGYSVSREKKESFPLTVTSAQKNPTAFYLCATFGRALNTEAFFGQGTRLTVV.

The J gene is TRBJ2-5, the V gene TRBV12-5; maybe TRBD1 (5 bases). V dropped 3 bases and J dropped 5 bases, with 10 bases sitting between them. The germline CDR1 and CDR2 sequences are LGHNT and FRNRAP. CDR3 length: 13 residues. The CDR3 loop is CASGLSGRETQYF. CDR3 DNA sequence: TGTGCTAGTGGTTTATCAGGGCGGGAGACCCAGTACTTC.